This T cell receptor (beta chain) was captured by sequencing in a study of shared clonotypes between healthy human individuals. General study results and limits: The low donor count limited represented genetic and exposure-history diversity.

Clones were sequenced by immunoSEQ multiplex PCR, and TCRdb holds only the in-frame ones, with some missing. The profile covers about 2 million clones, with 90% to 95% appearing a single time and 0.1% to 0.15% taken by the ten largest. Germline V lookup: CDR1 SEHNR, CDR2 FQNEAQ (reference sequence). This CDR3 contains 15 residues. J was trimmed by 6 bases and V by 5 bases; bases with no gene match: 7. A note on this clone: No antigen is known for it.

Free of recent acute infections or vaccinations, the donors were healthy HIV-negative adults. Donors, without exception, were Caucasian adults residing in Nashville, Tennessee. Splitting of CD4+ cells produced CD45RA+ naive and CD45RA-negative memory subsets. V gene TRBV7-9 combines with J gene TRBJ2-7; TRBD2 agrees at 13 bases. The sequence was obtained from a man aged 18 to 30 in good health. Sequencing input: naive CD4+ T cells sorted from blood. Documented subset: CD45RA+ positively selected. CDR3 in DNA: TGTGCCAGCAGCCTTGGACTAGCGGGAGCGGGCGAGCAGTACTTC. Its protein is CASSLGLAGAGEQYF.